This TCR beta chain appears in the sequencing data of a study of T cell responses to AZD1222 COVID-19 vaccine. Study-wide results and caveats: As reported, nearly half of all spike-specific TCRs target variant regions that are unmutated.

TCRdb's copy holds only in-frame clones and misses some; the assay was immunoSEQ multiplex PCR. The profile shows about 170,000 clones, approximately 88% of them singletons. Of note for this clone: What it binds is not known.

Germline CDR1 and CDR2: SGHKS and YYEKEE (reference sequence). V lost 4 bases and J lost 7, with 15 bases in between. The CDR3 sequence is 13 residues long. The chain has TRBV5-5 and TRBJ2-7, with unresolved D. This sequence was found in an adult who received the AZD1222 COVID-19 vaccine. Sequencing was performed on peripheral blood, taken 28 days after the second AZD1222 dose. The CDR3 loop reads CASSLVGRWEQYF. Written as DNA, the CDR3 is TGTGCCAGCAGCCTCGTGGGTCGTTGGGAGCAGTACTTC.